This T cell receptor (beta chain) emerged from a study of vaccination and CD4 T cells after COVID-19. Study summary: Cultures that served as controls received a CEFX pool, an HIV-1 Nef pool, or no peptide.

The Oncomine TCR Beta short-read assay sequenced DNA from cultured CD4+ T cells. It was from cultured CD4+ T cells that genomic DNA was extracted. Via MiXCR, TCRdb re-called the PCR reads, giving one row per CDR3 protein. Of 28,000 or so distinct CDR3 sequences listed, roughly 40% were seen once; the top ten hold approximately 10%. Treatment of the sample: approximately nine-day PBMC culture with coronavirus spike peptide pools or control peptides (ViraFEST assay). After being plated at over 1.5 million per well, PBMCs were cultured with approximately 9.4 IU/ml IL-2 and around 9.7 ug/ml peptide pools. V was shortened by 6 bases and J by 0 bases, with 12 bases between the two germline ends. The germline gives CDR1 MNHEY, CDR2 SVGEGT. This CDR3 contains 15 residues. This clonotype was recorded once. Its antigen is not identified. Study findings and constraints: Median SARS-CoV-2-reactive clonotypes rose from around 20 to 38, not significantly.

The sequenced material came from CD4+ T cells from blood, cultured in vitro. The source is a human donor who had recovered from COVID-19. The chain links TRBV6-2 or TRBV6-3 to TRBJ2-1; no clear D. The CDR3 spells CASRGFDSSYNEQFF. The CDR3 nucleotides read TGTGCCAGCAGGGGATTTGACTCCTCCTACAATGAGCAGTTCTTC.